In its sample, the clone carrying this T cell receptor beta chain was seen many times. These data are taken from a study of T-cell reconstitution after alpha-beta-depleted transplantation in children. Trimming removed 0 bases from V and 4 bases from J, with 13 bases in between. The CDR3 totals 15 residues. Germline assignment: CDR1 SGHAT and CDR2 FQNNGV. Unique molecular identifiers were incorporated into the prepared TCRbeta library. Each CDR3 protein is one row after TCRdb ran MiXCR on the PCR reads. The sample includes roughly 90,000 distinct CDR3 sequences, more than 9% of them seen just once. V usage is TRBV11-2 and J usage is TRBJ2-7, with D tentatively TRBD1 or TRBD2 (5 bases each). The sample here was PBMCs from the stem cell graft donor, taken from the stem cell graft. This TCR derives from a human donor who donated a stem cell graft to a child with inherited bone marrow failure. CDR3 sequence (DNA): TGTGCCAGCAGCTTAGATTATCGGGGCCCGTACGAGCAGTACTTC. It encodes CASSLDYRGPYEQYF.